The source of this T cell receptor (beta chain) is a study of Graves' ophthalmopathy and Graves' hyperthyroidism. Study-wide results and caveats: Blood also contained most of the expanded thyroid clonotypes above 0.001 frequency.

This clonotype was seen ten or more times. The target antigen is unknown. In germline, CDR1 is MNHEY, CDR2 SVGAGI. V was trimmed by 5 bases and J by 5 bases, leaving 12 bases between them. The CDR3 covers 13 residues. The sequenced template was RNA, covering the TCR beta CDR3 region. The authors performed first-round RT-PCR with HTBI primers and then a second-round multiplex PCR. TCRdb reanalysed the multiplex PCR reads using MiXCR and keeps one entry per CDR3 protein. Of 1 million to 1.3 million distinct CDR3 sequences in the sample, approximately 35% are singletons; the top ten hold around 10%. Hyperthyroidism patients were newly diagnosed, ill under 2 months, and aged 18 to 65 years. The authors diagnosed from clinical symptoms, serum thyroxine, TRAb, thyroid ultrasound and orbital computed tomography.

The sequence derives from an adult man with Graves' hyperthyroidism. The genes are TRBV6-5 and TRBJ1-1; D is ambiguous. The sample consisted of peripheral blood or thyroid tissue (not recorded which). The CDR3: CASSLTYRTEAFF. The CDR3 nucleotides are TGTGCCAGCAGTCTAACTTATCGGACTGAAGCTTTCTTT.